Each of the 20 T cell receptor beta chains below was sequenced from the same sample in a study of PD-1 blockade in classical Hodgkin lymphoma. Data came from immunoSEQ multiplex PCR; TCRdb stores just in-frame clones and leaves some out. The sample records around 20,000 clones, about four fifths being singletons. All patients relapsed after autologous stem cell transplantation, and brentuximab vedotin exposure varied. The specimen was peripheral blood mononuclear cells (PBMCs), collected before the second cycle of nivolumab. The receptors come from a human donor with classical Hodgkin lymphoma.

The J gene is TRBJ2-7, the V gene TRBV7-2; D not certain. Germline CDR1 reads SGHTA; CDR2 reads FQGNSA. Trimming pared 6 bases from V and 4 bases from J, leaving 7 bases between. The CDR3 runs to 11 residues. The CDR3, as DNA: TGTGCCAGCAGGACCGGATACGAGCAGTACTTC. Its translation is CASRTGYEQYF.

This chain joins TRBV11-3 and TRBJ1-1, with unresolved D. CDR3 length: 16 residues. Trimming took 5 bases from V and 1 from J, leaving 17 bases between them. The germline gives CDR1 SGHNT, CDR2 YENEEA. In DNA form, the CDR3 reads TGTGCCAGCAGCCGCGGTGGTGGCGCGGGGAACACTGAAGCTTTCTTT. Protein sequence: CASSRGGGAGNTEAFF.

The table lists this clone with a few counts. This chain uses TRBV19 with TRBJ1-2; 7 nucleotides align to TRBD1. Germline trimming cut 4 bases from V and 4 bases from J; bases unmatched to any gene: 9. Germline CDR1 reads LNHDA; CDR2 reads SQIVND (reference sequence). The CDR3 extends over 15 amino acids. CDR3 in amino acids: CASSTPTGLGYGYTF. CDR3 coding DNA: TGTGCCAGTAGTACACCGACAGGGCTCGGCTATGGCTACACCTTC.

The V gene is TRBV9, the J gene TRBJ2-7, with D maybe TRBD1 (6 bases). This CDR3 contains 15 residues. Trimming pared 0 bases from V and 0 bases from J, leaving 10 bases between. CDR1 is SGDLS, CDR2 YYNGEE, per germline. The CDR3: CASSVVPDSSYEQYF. The CDR3 DNA reads as TGTGCCAGCAGCGTAGTCCCGGACAGCTCCTACGAGCAGTACTTC.

This clone is judged medium-sized. The CDR3 DNA follows: TGTGCCAGCAGCGTAGCGAGAGAAGCGGGAAATAACTACGAGCAGTACTTC. This encodes CASSVAREAGNNYEQYF. The rearrangement joins TRBV9 to TRBJ2-7; 7 nucleotides align to TRBD2. Per germline, CDR1 SGDLS and CDR2 YYNGEE. The CDR3 covers 17 residues. Trimming removed 0 bases from V and 3 bases from J; junction bases left unmatched: 12.

CDR3 in amino acids: CASSFGPGTQNTEAFF. DNA for the CDR3: TGCGCCAGCAGCTTTGGCCCAGGGACGCAGAACACTGAAGCTTTCTTT. The chain joins TRBV5-1 to TRBJ1-1, with D perhaps TRBD1 (5 bases). Germline CDR1 and CDR2: SGHRS and YFSETQ. The CDR3 has 16 amino acids. Trimming took off 2 bases at V and 1 base at J, with 15 bases between the two ends.

In DNA form, the CDR3 reads TGTGCCAGCAGCTTCTACCCACGGACGGTAAACACTGAAGCTTTCTTT. This gives the protein CASSFYPRTVNTEAFF. This chain links TRBV5-6 with TRBJ1-1, with D hard to call. The CDR3 is 16 amino acids. V was shortened by 2 bases and J by 2 bases, with 16 bases between the two germline ends. The germline V gene has CDR1 SGHDT and CDR2 YYEEEE.

This chain joins TRBV14 and TRBJ2-3; D not certain. V was trimmed by 6 bases and J by 2 bases, leaving 9 bases between them. The CDR3 spans 13 residues. CDR1 is SGHDN, CDR2 FVKESK, per germline. The CDR3, as DNA: TGTGCCAGCAGGGCCAGCTTCACAGATACGCAGTATTTT. Its protein product is CASRASFTDTQYF.

The rearrangement uses TRBV6-5 and TRBJ2-5; D may match TRBD1 or TRBD2 (5 bases each). This CDR3 has 15 amino acids. Germline V gene data show CDR1 as MNHEY and CDR2 as SVGAGI. V lost 0 bases and J 4 bases, leaving 12 bases between the germline ends. DNA of the CDR3: TGTGCCAGCAGTTACTCGCCCCGGGACCTAGAGACCCAGTACTTC. It yields the protein CASSYSPRDLETQYF.

The CDR3 reads CASSPSIGLETQYF. The CDR3 DNA is TGTGCCAGCTCACCGTCAATAGGGCTAGAGACCCAGTACTTC. The J gene is TRBJ2-5, the V gene TRBV18; D uncertain. The CDR3 loop spans 14 amino acids. Trimming took off 3 bases at V and 4 bases at J, with 12 bases between the two ends. Looked up from germline, CDR1 is KGHSH and CDR2 is LQKENI.

This clone occurred a few times. The genes are TRBV18 and TRBJ2-2; TRBD1 might be the D (6 bases). The V gene lost 2 bases and the J gene lost 6 bases, with 16 bases spanning the gap. The V gene's germline CDR1 is KGHSH and CDR2 LQKENI. The CDR3 has 16 amino acids. CDR3 DNA sequence: TGTGCCAGCTCACCAATGCAGGGGTTTCAGTCCGGGGAGCTGTTTTTT. This gives the protein CASSPMQGFQSGELFF.

This sequence joins TRBV5-3 and TRBJ2-7, with 13 bases aligning to TRBD2. TRBV5-3 is recorded as an ORF, its role being uncertain. The J segment lost 0 bases and the V segment lost 4 bases, leaving 16 bases of the junction unmatched. The CDR3 is made up of 20 amino acids. CDR3 protein: CARSPHRRLAGGPSSYEQYV. The CDR3 DNA follows: TGTGCCAGAAGCCCCCATCGCCGACTAGCGGGGGGCCCTAGCTCCTACGAGCAGTACGTC.

J is TRBJ2-2 and V is TRBV19, with D possibly being TRBD2 (6 bases). Between the trimmed V and J ends, which lost 5 bases and 3 bases, there was a span of 10 bases. This CDR3 comprises 14 residues. The V gene's germline CDR1 is LNHDA and CDR2 SQIVND (reference sequence). As DNA, the CDR3 is TGTGCCAGTAGTGGCGGGGTTTACACCGGGGAGCTGTTTTTT. It encodes CASSGGVYTGELFF.

J is TRBJ1-1 and V is TRBV30, with TRBD1 matching 7 bases. The CDR3 contains 13 residues. V lost 3 bases, J lost 5 bases, and 6 bases stayed unmatched. CDR1 is GTSNPN, CDR2 SVGIG, per germline (reference sequence). Written as DNA, the CDR3 is TGTGCCTGGAGGGTGGGACAGAGAACTGAAGCTTTCTTT. Protein: CAWRVGQRTEAFF.

CDR3 DNA sequence: TGCGCCAGCAGCCAGGACAGGAGCTCTGGAAACACCATATATTTT. It specifies CASSQDRSSGNTIYF. The V and J genes are TRBV5-1 and TRBJ1-3; 7 bases map to TRBD1. This CDR3 contains 15 residues. After removal of 4 bases from V and 0 bases from J, the junction contained 4 bases not matched to a gene. The V gene's germline CDR1 is SGHRS and CDR2 YFSETQ. The entire variable domain, with the rest obtained from reference TRBV5-1 and TRBJ1-3, is as follows: KAGVTQTPRYLIKTRGQQVTLSCSPISGHRSVSWYQQTPGQGLQFLFEYFSETQRNKGNFPGRFSGRQFSNSRSEMNVSTLELGDSALYLCASSQDRSSGNTIYFGEGSWLTVV.

This rearrangement joins TRBV6-6 to TRBJ2-3; D is unclear. CDR1 and CDR2 from the germline V gene are MNHNY and SVGAGI (reference sequence). This CDR3 has 16 amino acids. V lost 0 bases, J lost 0 bases, and 10 bases lay in between. The CDR3 DNA follows: TGTGCCAGCAGTTACTCCGGCCTTGTCAGCACAGATACGCAGTATTTT. This translates into CASSYSGLVSTDTQYF.

The chain uses TRBV7-2 and TRBJ1-1; 7 bases map to TRBD1. V was pared by 5 bases and J by 1 base, with 7 bases of the junction left unmatched. The CDR3 runs 15 residues. CDR1 and CDR2 (germline): SGHTA, FQGNSA. CDR3 residues: CASSTRGGGNTEAFF. The DNA for the CDR3 is TGTGCCAGCAGCACTCGAGGGGGCGGGAACACTGAAGCTTTCTTT.

The V gene is TRBV28, the J gene TRBJ1-4; D is undetermined. This CDR3 region has 13 residues. Germline CDR1 reads MDHEN; CDR2 reads SYDVKM. V lost 5 bases, J lost 3 bases, and 7 bases lay in between. Here the CDR3 DNA reads TGTGCCAGCAGTCCCTCACCTAATGAAAAACTGTTTTTT. It encodes CASSPSPNEKLFF.

CDR3 in amino acids: CASSIDGGRSSYNSPLHF. CDR3 nucleotide sequence: TGTGCCAGTAGTATAGATGGTGGCAGGAGCTCCTATAATTCACCCCTCCACTTT. The chain carries TRBV19 and TRBJ1-6; the D is unclear. The germline V gene encodes CDR1 LNHDA and CDR2 SQIVND (reference sequence). This CDR3 region has 18 residues. V shed 0 bases and J shed 0 bases, with 12 bases lying between them.

The chain has TRBV5-1 and TRBJ2-5, with TRBD1 identical over 7 bases. This CDR3 has 17 residues. V was pared by 1 base and J by 5 bases, with 14 bases of the junction left unmatched. Germline CDR1 is SGHRS and CDR2 is YFSETQ. This CDR3 is CASSLRVGRQGSETQYF. The CDR3 DNA follows: TGCGCCAGCAGCTTGCGGGTTGGTAGACAGGGTAGCGAGACCCAGTACTTC. Full variable domain (remainder filled in from reference TRBV5-1 and TRBJ2-5): KAGVTQTPRYLIKTRGQQVTLSCSPISGHRSVSWYQQTPGQGLQFLFEYFSETQRNKGNFPGRFSGRQFSNSRSEMNVSTLELGDSALYLCASSLRVGRQGSETQYFGPGTRLLVL.